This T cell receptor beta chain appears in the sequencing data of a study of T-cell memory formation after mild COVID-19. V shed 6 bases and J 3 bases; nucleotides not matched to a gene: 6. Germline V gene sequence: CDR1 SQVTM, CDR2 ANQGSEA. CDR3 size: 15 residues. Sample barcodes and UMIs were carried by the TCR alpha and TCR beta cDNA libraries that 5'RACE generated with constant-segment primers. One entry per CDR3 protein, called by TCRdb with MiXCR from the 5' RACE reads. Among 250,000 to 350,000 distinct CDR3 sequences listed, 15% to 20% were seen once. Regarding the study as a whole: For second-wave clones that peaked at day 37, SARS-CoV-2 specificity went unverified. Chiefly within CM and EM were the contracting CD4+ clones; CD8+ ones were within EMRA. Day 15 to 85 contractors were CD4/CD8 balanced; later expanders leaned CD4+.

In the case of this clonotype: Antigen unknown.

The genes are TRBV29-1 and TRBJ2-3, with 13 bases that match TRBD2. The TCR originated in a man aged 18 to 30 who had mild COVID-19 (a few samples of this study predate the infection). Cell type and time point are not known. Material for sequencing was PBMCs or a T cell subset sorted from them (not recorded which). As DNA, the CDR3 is TGCAGCGTCGCCGGACTAGCGGGGGCGACAGATACGCAGTATTTT. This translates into CSVAGLAGATDTQYF.